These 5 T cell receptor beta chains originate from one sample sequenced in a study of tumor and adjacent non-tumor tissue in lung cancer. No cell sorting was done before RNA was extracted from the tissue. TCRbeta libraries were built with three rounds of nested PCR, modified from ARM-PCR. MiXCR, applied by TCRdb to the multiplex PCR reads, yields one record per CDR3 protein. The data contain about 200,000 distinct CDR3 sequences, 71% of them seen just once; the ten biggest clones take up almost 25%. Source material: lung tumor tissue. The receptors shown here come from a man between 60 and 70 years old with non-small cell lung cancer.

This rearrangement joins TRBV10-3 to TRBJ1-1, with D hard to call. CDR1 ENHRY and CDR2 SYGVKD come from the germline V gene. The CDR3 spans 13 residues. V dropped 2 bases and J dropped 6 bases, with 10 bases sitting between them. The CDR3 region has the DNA TGTGCCATCAGTGAGGGCGCCTGTTCTGAAGCTTTCTTT. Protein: CAISEGACSEAFF.

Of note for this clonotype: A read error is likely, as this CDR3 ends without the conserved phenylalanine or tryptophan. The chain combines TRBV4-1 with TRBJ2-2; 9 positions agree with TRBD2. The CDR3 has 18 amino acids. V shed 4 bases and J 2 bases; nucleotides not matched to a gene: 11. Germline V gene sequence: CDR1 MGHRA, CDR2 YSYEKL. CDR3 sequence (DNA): TGCGCCAGCAGCCTACGGGAACTAGCGGGTGGAAACACCGGGGAGCTGTTTTCT. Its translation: CASSLRELAGGNTGELFS.

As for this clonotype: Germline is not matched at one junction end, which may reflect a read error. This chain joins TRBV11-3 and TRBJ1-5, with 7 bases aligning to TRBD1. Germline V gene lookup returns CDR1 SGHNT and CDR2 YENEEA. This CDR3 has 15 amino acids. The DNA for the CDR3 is TGTGCCAGCGGCTTATGCAGGGGGGACAATCAGCCCCAGCATTTT. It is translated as CASGLCRGDNQPQHF.

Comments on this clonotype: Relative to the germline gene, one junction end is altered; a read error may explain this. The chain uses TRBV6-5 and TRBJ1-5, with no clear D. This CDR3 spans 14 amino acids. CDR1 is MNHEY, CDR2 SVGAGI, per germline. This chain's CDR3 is CASATNYSNQPQQF. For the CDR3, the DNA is TGTGCCAGCGCGACAAATTATAGCAATCAGCCCCAGCAATTT.

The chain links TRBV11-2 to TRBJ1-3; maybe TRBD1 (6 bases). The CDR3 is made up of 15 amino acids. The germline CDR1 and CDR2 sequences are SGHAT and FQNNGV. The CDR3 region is CISSLGGGPGDTIYF. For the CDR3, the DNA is TGTATCAGCAGCTTAGGGGGTGGCCCCGGAGACACCATATATTTT.